A selection of T cell receptor beta chains follows, all from one sample in a study of cytomegalovirus exposure and HLA in healthy donors. The method was immunoSEQ multiplex PCR; TCRdb's version includes in-frame clones alone and lacks a portion of them. The sample yields more than 200,000 clones, less than 90% seen once. The sample taken for sequencing was PBMCs. These receptors originate from a man aged 18 to 29 in good health and CMV-seropositive. Each CDR3 is given with its conserved first and last residue.

cdr3_length: 16
v_call: TRBV5-1
cdr3_aa: CASSLEGQYMNTEAFF

cdr3_length: 15
v_call: TRBV7-6
cdr3_aa: CASSYDRGSNTEAFF

cdr3_length: 15
v_call: TRBV10-3
cdr3_aa: CAISESMSGSYEQYF

cdr3_length: 13
v_call: TRBV6-5
cdr3_aa: CASSLRVNYGYTF

cdr3_length: 15
v_call: TRBV19
cdr3_aa: CASSPQIRDTGELFF

cdr3_length: 14
v_call: TRBV7-6
cdr3_aa: CASSLEGGRNEQYF

cdr3_length: 15
v_call: TRBV6-1
cdr3_aa: CASRLGRAVGHEQYF

cdr3_length: 15
v_call: TRBV27
cdr3_aa: CASSFSGAWGNTIYF

cdr3_length: 13
v_call: TRBV6-4
cdr3_aa: CASSDGSYNEQFF

cdr3_length: 14
v_call: TRBV2
cdr3_aa: CASTAQGMATEAFF

cdr3_length: 14
v_call: TRBV2
cdr3_aa: CASSIGRSSYEQYF

cdr3_length: 15
v_call: TRBV27
cdr3_aa: CASSWTGLLGYEQYF

cdr3_length: 15
v_call: TRBV19
cdr3_aa: CASSRTGSRNQPQHF

cdr3_length: 13
v_call: TRBV5-1
cdr3_aa: CASSQRQGNEQFF

cdr3_length: 17
v_call: TRBV28
cdr3_aa: CASSLWTSGRAADTQYF

cdr3_length: 11
v_call: TRBV2
cdr3_aa: CAGGWLGEQYF

cdr3_length: 13
v_call: TRBV6-1
cdr3_aa: CASSDVRAAGYTF

cdr3_length: 15
v_call: TRBV6-5
cdr3_aa: CASSPPGTAQETQYF

cdr3_length: 13
v_call: TRBV5-6
cdr3_aa: CASSLKQTYEQYF

cdr3_length: 16
v_call: TRBV9
cdr3_aa: CASSPLAGVSTDTQYF

cdr3_length: 15
v_call: TRBV28
cdr3_aa: CASSQLRAANEKLFF

cdr3_length: 15
v_call: TRBV11-2
cdr3_aa: CASSLSRDRENEQFF

cdr3_length: 17
v_call: TRBV11-2
cdr3_aa: CASSLVQRMGGGDTQYF

cdr3_length: 17
v_call: TRBV4-1
cdr3_aa: CASSQIGMTRKPYEQYF

cdr3_length: 14
v_call: TRBV9
cdr3_aa: CASSVGRDYGEQYF

cdr3_length: 14
v_call: TRBV10-1
cdr3_aa: CASSPTPANYGYTF

cdr3_length: 14
v_call: TRBV4-1
cdr3_aa: CASSQGGAGQEQYF

cdr3_length: 14
v_call: TRBV2
cdr3_aa: CASSEEGAGETQYF

cdr3_length: 14
v_call: TRBV6-5
cdr3_aa: CASSYIGSNQPQHF

cdr3_length: 12
v_call: TRBV7-9
cdr3_aa: CASSQDRGTQYF

cdr3_length: 15
v_call: TRBV5-1
cdr3_aa: CASSLVVGSSYEQYF

cdr3_length: 17
v_call: TRBV5-1
cdr3_aa: CASRTGTQRWGQETQYF

cdr3_length: 16
v_call: TRBV5-4
cdr3_aa: CASSLDDLLTTGELFF

cdr3_length: 16
v_call: TRBV27
cdr3_aa: CASSPTPDLGGNEQFF

cdr3_length: 14
v_call: TRBV6-5
cdr3_aa: CASNPGQVPAEQYF

cdr3_length: 18
v_call: TRBV5-1
cdr3_aa: CASSVGTASGSRADTQYF

cdr3_length: 12
v_call: TRBV29-1
cdr3_aa: CSVEQAVDTQYF

cdr3_length: 12
v_call: TRBV7-8
cdr3_aa: CASSLVGNTQYF

cdr3_length: 15
v_call: TRBV7-6
cdr3_aa: CASSPRLAGYNEQFF